This T cell receptor (beta chain) is from a study of blood T cell repertoires in COVID-19. Using immunoSEQ multiplex PCR, the repertoire was profiled, and TCRdb retains in-frame clones only, with some absent. The sample has tens of thousands of clones, about four fifths seen once. V was pared by 0 bases and J by 8 bases, with 11 bases of the junction left unmatched. Germline loops: CDR1 ENHRY, CDR2 SYGVKD. CDR3 length: 17 amino acids. The chain is built from TRBV10-3 and TRBJ2-7, with 12 nucleotides matching TRBD1. The sequencing sample was made of peripheral blood. This receptor was obtained from a man aged 65 to 85 with active COVID-19. The CDR3 bases are TGTGCCATCAGTGAGTCGGCCTCCGGGACAGGGGGCTCCCAGCAGTACTTC. Encoded protein: CAISESASGTGGSQQYF.